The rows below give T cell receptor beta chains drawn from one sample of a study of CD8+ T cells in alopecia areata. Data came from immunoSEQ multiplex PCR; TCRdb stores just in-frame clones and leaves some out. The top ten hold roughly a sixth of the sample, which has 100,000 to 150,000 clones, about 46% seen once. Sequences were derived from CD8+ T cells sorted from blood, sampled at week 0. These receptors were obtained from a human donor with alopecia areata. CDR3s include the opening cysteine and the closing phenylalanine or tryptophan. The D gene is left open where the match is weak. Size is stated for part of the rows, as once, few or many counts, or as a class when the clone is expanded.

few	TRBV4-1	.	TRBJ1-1	CASSRAGGLNTEAFF	TGCGCCAGCAGCCGGGCTGGAGGGCTAAACACTGAAGCTTTCTTT
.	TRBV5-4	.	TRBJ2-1	CASSLARGNEQFF	TGTGCCAGCAGCTTGGCTAGGGGCAATGAGCAGTTCTTC
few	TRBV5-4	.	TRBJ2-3	CASSTAMDTQYF	TGTGCCAGCAGTACGGCGATGGATACGCAGTATTTT
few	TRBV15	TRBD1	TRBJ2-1	CATSGFRDRGPYNEQFF	TGTGCCACCAGCGGGTTCCGGGACAGGGGACCCTACAATGAGCAGTTCTTC
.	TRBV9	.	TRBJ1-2	CASSVHREGGYGYTF	TGTGCCAGCAGCGTCCACAGGGAGGGCGGCTATGGCTACACCTTC
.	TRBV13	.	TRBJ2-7	CASSLVGDENEQYF	TGTGCCAGCAGCTTAGTCGGGGATGAAAACGAGCAGTACTTC
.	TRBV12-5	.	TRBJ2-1	CASGEDSPSYNEQFF	TGTGCTAGTGGAGAGGACAGTCCTTCCTACAATGAGCAGTTCTTC
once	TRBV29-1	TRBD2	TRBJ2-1	CSVESRGGTYNEQFF	TGCAGCGTTGAATCCCGGGGGGGTACCTACAATGAGCAGTTCTTC
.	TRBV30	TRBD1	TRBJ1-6	CAWSWTGMNSPLHF	TGTGCCTGGAGTTGGACAGGGATGAATTCACCCCTCCACTTT
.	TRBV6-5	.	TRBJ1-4	CAAAPGVYEKLFF	TGTGCCGCCGCTCCAGGGGTTTATGAAAAACTGTTTTTT
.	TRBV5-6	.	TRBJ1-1	CASSLVGSNTEAFF	TGTGCCAGCAGCTTGGTAGGGTCGAACACTGAAGCTTTCTTT
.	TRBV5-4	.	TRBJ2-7	CASSLSGRTYEQYF	TGTGCCAGCAGCTTGTCTGGACGGACCTACGAGCAGTACTTC
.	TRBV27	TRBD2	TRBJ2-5	CASSPLAGGRETQYF	TGTGCCAGCAGTCCATTAGCGGGGGGCCGCGAGACCCAGTACTTC
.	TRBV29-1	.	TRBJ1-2	CSVQAIYGYTF	TGCAGCGTCCAGGCTATCTACGGCTACACCTTC
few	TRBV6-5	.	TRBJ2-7	CASAGTAISYEQYF	TGTGCCAGCGCTGGAACAGCCATCTCCTACGAGCAGTACTTC
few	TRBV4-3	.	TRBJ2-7	CASSQDRPYEQYF	TGCGCCAGCAGCCAAGACAGGCCCTACGAGCAGTACTTC
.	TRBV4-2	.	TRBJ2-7	CASSPQGGSGFYEQYF	TGTGCCAGCAGCCCCCAAGGGGGCAGCGGGTTCTACGAGCAGTACTTC
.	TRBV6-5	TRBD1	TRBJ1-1	CASITGGENTEAFF	TGTGCCAGCATTACAGGGGGCGAGAACACTGAAGCTTTCTTT
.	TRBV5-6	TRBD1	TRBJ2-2	CASSRRQGNTGELFF	TGTGCCAGCAGCCGGAGACAGGGGAACACCGGGGAGCTGTTTTTT
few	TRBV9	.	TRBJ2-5	CASSVASLETQYF	TGTGCCAGCAGCGTAGCTAGCTTGGAGACCCAGTACTTC
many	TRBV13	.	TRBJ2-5	CASSFSGFKETQYF	TGTGCCAGCAGCTTTTCGGGTTTCAAAGAGACCCAGTACTTC
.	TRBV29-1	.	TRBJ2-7	CSVEVGPGPRDF	TGCAGCGTTGAAGTTGGGCCTGGACCAAGGGACTTC
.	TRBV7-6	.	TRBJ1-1	CASSLGQVGEAFF	TGTGCCAGCAGCTTAGGACAGGTTGGTGAAGCTTTCTTT
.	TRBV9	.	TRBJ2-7	CASSVVPSSYEQYF	TGTGCCAGCAGCGTAGTGCCCTCGTCGTACGAGCAGTACTTC
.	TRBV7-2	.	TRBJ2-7	CASSPTNEQYF	TGTGCCAGCAGCCCCACAAACGAGCAGTACTTC
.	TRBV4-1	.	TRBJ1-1	CASSQLVMNTEAFF	TGCGCCAGCAGTCAGCTAGTCATGAACACTGAAGCTTTCTTT